Following are 20 T cell receptor beta chains from one sample sequenced in a study of blood T cells in healthy people across ages. Through a sample-barcoded 5' primer and a J-beta primer mix, a second PCR was run for 7 to 11 cycles. One entry per CDR3 protein, called by TCRdb with MiXCR from the 5' RACE reads. This sample has 1.5 million to 1.8 million distinct CDR3 sequences, with around 40% found just once. Sequenced sample: blood. These receptors all come from a woman aged 18-29 years in good health.

The chain is built from TRBV20-1 and TRBJ2-3; 10 nucleotides agree with TRBD2. CDR1 is DFQATT, CDR2 SNEGSKA, per germline (reference sequence). CDR3 length: 14 amino acids. V was pared by 2 bases and J by 6 bases, with 5 bases of the junction left unmatched. CDR3 protein: CSARQASGSDTQYF. CDR3 DNA sequence: TGCAGTGCTAGACAGGCTAGCGGGAGTGATACGCAGTATTTT.

The rearrangement links TRBV13 to TRBJ2-4; TRBD1 matches at 8 bases. The end of the DNA fits TRBJ2-7 better, so the J call may be wrong. The CDR3 consists of 16 residues. Germline V CDR1 and CDR2: PRHDT, FYEKMQ (reference sequence). The CDR3 is CASSLVVGDRTYEQYF. The CDR3 DNA is TGTGCCAGCAGCTTAGTTGTTGGGGACAGGACCTACGAGCAGTACTTC.

The chain couples TRBV2 to TRBJ2-1; D may be TRBD1 (7 bases). Germline V lookup: CDR1 SNHLY, CDR2 FYNNEI. V dropped 8 bases and J dropped 3 bases, with 17 bases sitting between them. The CDR3 loop spans 15 amino acids. The CDR3 DNA follows: TGTGCCAGCCTAACTTGGGGGGACAGCTACAATGAGCAGTTCTTC. Protein sequence: CASLTWGDSYNEQFF.

This clonotype has just a few counts. The genes are TRBV4-2 and TRBJ2-7; D call uncertain. The CDR3 spans 15 residues. Germline lookup yields CDR1 LGHNA and CDR2 YNFKEQ. With 4 bases removed from V and 1 base from J, the gap between germline ends came to 14 bases. The CDR3 is CASSPAFAPSYEQYF. The CDR3 bases are TGTGCCAGCAGCCCAGCATTCGCACCTTCCTACGAGCAGTACTTC.

The rearrangement links TRBV27 to TRBJ2-7; 8 bases align to TRBD2. This CDR3 contains 15 residues. Germline CDR1 reads MNHEY; CDR2 reads SMNVEV (reference sequence). The ends lost 6 bases at V and 7 bases at J; junction bases unmatched: 14. The CDR3 coding sequence is TGTGCCAGCAGAGGGGGAGCGGGAGAAATCTATGAGCAGTACTTC. Protein sequence: CASRGGAGEIYEQYF.

This clonotype has only a few counts. The chain's CDR3 is CSVEFPVGNEQFF. In DNA form, the CDR3 reads TGCAGCGTTGAGTTTCCAGTCGGCAATGAGCAGTTCTTC. The chain recombines TRBV29-1 with TRBJ2-1; D is uncertain. V was shortened by 3 bases and J by 6 bases, with 12 bases between the two germline ends. CDR1 SQVTM and CDR2 ANQGSEA come from the germline V gene. This CDR3 has 13 residues.

This clonotype was observed a few times. This chain links TRBV27 with TRBJ2-7; perhaps D is TRBD1 or TRBD2 (5 bases each). The length of the CDR3 is 14 residues. The V end was cut by 2 bases, the J end by 4 bases, with 12 bases between. The germline V gene has CDR1 MNHEY and CDR2 SMNVEV (reference sequence). The CDR3 loop reads CASSLRIGGYEQYF. DNA of the CDR3: TGTGCCAGCAGTTTAAGAATTGGGGGTTACGAGCAGTACTTC.

The chain recombines TRBV29-1 with TRBJ1-1; D not resolved. The CDR3 contains 12 residues. The V gene lost 0 bases and the J gene lost 11 bases, with 13 bases spanning the gap. Germline lookup yields CDR1 SQVTM and CDR2 ANQGSEA. The CDR3 DNA follows: TGCAGCGTTGAAGACGGGGAGAATGGGGCTTTCTTT. This gives the protein CSVEDGENGAFF.

The gene calls are TRBV7-2 and TRBJ1-6; TRBD1 matches 7 bases. Germline CDR1 and CDR2: SGHTA and FQGNSA. The CDR3 runs 16 residues. V dropped 5 bases and J dropped 4; count of bases not matched to a gene: 8. CDR3 nucleotide sequence: TGTGCCAGCAGCCACCGGGGGGGACAGTATAATTCACCCCTCCACTTT. It encodes CASSHRGGQYNSPLHF.

The rearrangement uses TRBV9 and TRBJ1-3; TRBD1 is a possible D gene (5 bases). The CDR3 sequence is 14 residues long. Germline V CDR1 and CDR2: SGDLS, YYNGEE. The V end lost 2 bases, the J end lost 4 bases, and 10 bases lay between the germline ends. The DNA for the CDR3 is TGTGCCAGCAGCGTCCGGGACCAAGGAAACACCATATATTTT. Translation gives CASSVRDQGNTIYF.

This clonotype was picked up a small number of times. The chain recombines TRBV6-1 with TRBJ2-7; possible D gene TRBD1, 6 bases. The CDR3 has 13 residues. V lost 5 bases to trimming and J lost 4 bases, with 12 bases between them. Germline CDR1 is MNHNS and CDR2 is SASEGT. The DNA for the CDR3 is TGTGCCAGCAGTAGTCCAGGGGAATACGAGCAGTACTTC. Amino acid sequence: CASSSPGEYEQYF.

This clonotype was picked up many times. The gene calls are TRBV20-1 and TRBJ2-7; D is possibly TRBD2 (6 bases). Germline V gives CDR1 DFQATT, CDR2 SNEGSKA (reference sequence). With 0 bases removed from V and 6 bases from J, the gap between germline ends came to 18 bases. CDR3 size: 15 residues. The CDR3 nucleotides read TGCAGTGCTAGAGATTTGACTAGTGGTTTTAGCGAGCAGTACTTC. Its protein is CSARDLTSGFSEQYF.

This sequence joins TRBV3-1 and TRBJ2-7, with 10 bases identical to TRBD2. V trimming: 1 base; J trimming: 4 bases; junction bases outside the gene matches: 4. Germline assignment: CDR1 LGHDT and CDR2 YNNKEL (reference sequence). This CDR3 contains 15 residues. CDR3 sequence reads: CASSQVPLAGYEQYF. CDR3 in DNA: TGTGCCAGCAGCCAAGTTCCACTAGCGGGATACGAGCAGTACTTC.

The sample holds a few counts of this clonotype. The chain uses TRBV20-1 and TRBJ2-3, with 11 nucleotides matching TRBD1. The CDR3 totals 14 residues. Germline values: CDR1 DFQATT, CDR2 SNEGSKA (reference sequence). V was pared by 6 bases and J by 2 bases, with 4 bases of the junction left unmatched. The CDR3 protein is CSAKDRGHTDTQYF. Written as DNA, the CDR3 is TGCAGTGCGAAGGACAGGGGGCACACAGATACGCAGTATTTT.

The chain combines TRBV5-1 with TRBJ1-4; D may be TRBD1 (5 bases). This CDR3 is built from 14 residues. Per germline, CDR1 SGHRS and CDR2 YFSETQ. With 4 bases removed from V and 3 bases from J, the gap between germline ends came to 10 bases. CDR3 sequence: CASSPGGANEKLFF. The CDR3 region has the DNA TGCGCCAGCAGCCCGGGAGGGGCTAATGAAAAACTGTTTTTT.

The chain couples TRBV27 to TRBJ2-7, with 10 bases aligning to TRBD2. Germline trimming cut 5 bases from V and 6 bases from J; bases unmatched to any gene: 4. Germline-derived CDR1 and CDR2 are MNHEY and SMNVEV (reference sequence). The CDR3 extends over 13 amino acids. CDR3 DNA sequence: TGTGCCAGCAGTAGGAGCGGGAGGGCCGAGCAGTACTTC. This sequence encodes CASSRSGRAEQYF.

The gene calls are TRBV20-1 and TRBJ1-5; a possible D gene is TRBD1 (6 bases). Germline CDR1 reads DFQATT; CDR2 reads SNEGSKA (reference sequence). This CDR3 region has 15 residues. V lost 3 bases to trimming and J lost 6 bases, with 18 bases between them. The CDR3 bases are TGCAGTGCTAGCGGGGGCGGAGGGTATAGTCAGCCCCAGCATTTT. It specifies CSASGGGGYSQPQHF.

Notes on this clonotype: Compared with germline, one end of the junction differs, possibly owing to a read error. V gene TRBV3-1 combines with J gene TRBJ1-2, with 7 bases fitting TRBD1. The CDR3 runs to 13 residues. CDR1 and CDR2 from the germline V gene are LGHDT and YNNKEL (reference sequence). The CDR3 DNA is TGTGCCGGCAGCCACGGACAGGCACCTGGCTACACCTTC. This encodes CAGSHGQAPGYTF.

This rearrangement joins TRBV25-1 to TRBJ1-2, with 9 bases fitting TRBD1. The V gene end was trimmed by 5 bases and the J gene end by 6 bases; junction bases not matched to a gene: 4. Germline V lookup: CDR1 MGHDK, CDR2 SYGVNS. The CDR3 consists of 13 residues. In DNA, the CDR3 is TGTGCCAGCAGTAGACAGGGGGTCAATGGCTACACCTTC. Its translation: CASSRQGVNGYTF.

This clonotype was detected many times. This chain connects TRBV4-3 to TRBJ2-3; D is unresolved. The CDR3 has 16 residues. V lost 0 bases to trimming and J lost 1 base, with 11 bases between them. Germline values: CDR1 LGHNA, CDR2 YSLEER. CDR3: CASSQDSWPRTDTQYF. The CDR3 nucleotides are TGCGCCAGCAGCCAAGATTCGTGGCCACGCACAGATACGCAGTATTTT.